The following is a TCR beta chain sequence with its context. This sample was included in a study of T-cell reconstitution after alpha-beta-depleted transplantation in children. The V gene lost 5 bases and the J gene lost 9 bases, with 22 bases spanning the gap. CDR1 SGHTA and CDR2 FQGNSA come from the germline V gene. The CDR3 sequence is 15 residues long. Researchers prepared the TCRbeta library using unique molecular identifiers, the study reports. MiXCR, applied by TCRdb to the PCR reads, yields one record per CDR3 protein. The sample comprises nearly 550,000 distinct CDR3 sequences, 15% to 20% of which are singletons, and 2.5% to 4% rests with the top ten.

The sample here was PBMCs from the stem cell graft donor, taken from the stem cell graft. The origin of this receptor is a human donor who donated a stem cell graft to a child with acute lymphoblastic leukemia. The chain links TRBV7-2 to TRBJ1-1; TRBD1 is a possible D gene (6 bases). CDR3 residues: CASSPRGGGRGKAFF. The DNA for the CDR3 is TGTGCCAGCAGCCCAAGAGGGGGGGGCCGCGGGAAAGCTTTCTTT.